Shown below are 8 T cell receptor beta chains from a single sample sequenced in a study of CD8+ T cells in alopecia areata (dated by TCRdb to the late 2010s). The time point label on this specimen signifies: baseline before oral tofacitinib. The library was obtained by the immunoSEQ multiplex PCR assay. To provide template for TCR sequencing, every sample had RNA extracted and reverse transcribed into cDNA. As stored in TCRdb, this immuneACCESS dataset retains in-frame rearrangements with V and J assigned. A fraction of the clones does not appear; measured against another copy, unresolved V genes explain less than half of the discrepancy, and the remainder lacks a known reason. The sample table records 110,000 to 150,000 clones; 58% of these occur just once. Of the sample, about 6% is held by the ten largest clones. The sequenced sample was CD4+ T cells sorted from blood, obtained at week 0. Receptors were obtained from a human donor with alopecia areata.

The chain uses TRBV25-1 and TRBJ1-6, with 8 positions matching TRBD1. CDR3 length: 15 residues. V dropped 7 bases and J dropped 4; count of bases not matched to a gene: 6. Germline assignment: CDR1 MGHDK and CDR2 SYGVNS. CDR3: CASTPGQGYNSPLHF. In DNA, the CDR3 is TGTGCCAGCACCCCAGGACAGGGTTATAATTCACCCCTCCACTTT.

This clone has only a few counts. The chain recombines TRBV7-2 with TRBJ2-5; 10 nucleotides match TRBD2. Germline CDR1 and CDR2: SGHTA and FQGNSA. Trimming removed 5 bases from V and 5 bases from J; junction bases left unmatched: 5. This CDR3 is built from 14 residues. The CDR3 DNA follows: TGTGCCAGCAGCCGACTAGCGGGTATCGAGACCCAGTACTTC. It encodes CASSRLAGIETQYF.

V gene TRBV25-1 combines with J gene TRBJ1-1; D call uncertain. The CDR3 covers 13 residues. The V gene's germline CDR1 is MGHDK and CDR2 SYGVNS. V was shortened by 7 bases and J by 8 bases, with 17 bases between the two germline ends. In nucleotides, the CDR3 is TGTGCCAGCACCCCGAGTCCTGAGGGCGAAGCTTTCTTT. It codes for CASTPSPEGEAFF.

This sequence joins TRBV5-6 and TRBJ1-5; D uncertain. Trimming removed 9 bases from V and 3 bases from J, with 7 bases in between. Germline values: CDR1 SGHDT, CDR2 YYEEEE. There are 11 residues in the CDR3. This chain's CDR3 is CATGINQPQHF. The CDR3 bases are TGTGCCACCGGGATCAATCAGCCCCAGCATTTT.

Concerning this clone: One end of the junction varies from germline; a read error may be responsible. CDR3 in amino acids: CASIEGGGYGYTF. The DNA of the CDR3 is TGTGCCAGCATTGAAGGGGGAGGCTATGGCTACACCTTC. The J gene is TRBJ1-2, the V gene TRBV2; D is perhaps TRBD1 (6 bases). In germline, CDR1 is SNHLY, CDR2 FYNNEI. This CDR3 has 13 residues.

This clone showed up just once. The genes are TRBV30 and TRBJ1-1; D might be TRBD1 (6 bases). Germline CDR1 is GTSNPN and CDR2 is SVGIG (reference sequence). Between the trimmed V and J ends, which lost 2 bases and 8 bases, there was a span of 21 bases. The CDR3 is made up of 15 amino acids. CDR3: CAWSPTDRFGSEAFF. CDR3 nucleotide sequence: TGTGCCTGGAGTCCAACCGACAGGTTCGGGTCGGAAGCTTTCTTT. The entire variable domain, with the rest obtained from reference TRBV30 and TRBJ1-1, is as follows: SQTIHQWPATLVQPVGSPLSLECTVEGTSNPNLYWYRQAAGRGLQLLFYSVGIGQISSEVPQNLSASRPQDRQFILSSKKLLLSDSGFYLCAWSPTDRFGSEAFFGQGTRLTVV.

This clone was detected a few times. V gene TRBV7-2 combines with J gene TRBJ2-5, with D hard to call. Trimming removed 4 bases from V and 5 bases from J, with 11 bases in between. The CDR3 runs to 13 residues. Germline V gene data show CDR1 as SGHTA and CDR2 as FQGNSA. The CDR3 nucleotides read TGTGCCAGCAGCTCCTTGAGATCCGAGACCCAGTACTTC. Encoded protein: CASSSLRSETQYF.

Concerning this clone: At one end, the junction sequence differs from germline, possibly due to a read error. The V call is TRBV7-2, the J call TRBJ2-1; unclear D gene. The germline gives CDR1 SGHTA, CDR2 FQGNSA. There are 11 residues in the CDR3. The CDR3 here is CASSLARSLVF. CDR3 nucleotide sequence: TGTGCCAGCAGCTTAGCGCGTAGCCTCGTCTTC.